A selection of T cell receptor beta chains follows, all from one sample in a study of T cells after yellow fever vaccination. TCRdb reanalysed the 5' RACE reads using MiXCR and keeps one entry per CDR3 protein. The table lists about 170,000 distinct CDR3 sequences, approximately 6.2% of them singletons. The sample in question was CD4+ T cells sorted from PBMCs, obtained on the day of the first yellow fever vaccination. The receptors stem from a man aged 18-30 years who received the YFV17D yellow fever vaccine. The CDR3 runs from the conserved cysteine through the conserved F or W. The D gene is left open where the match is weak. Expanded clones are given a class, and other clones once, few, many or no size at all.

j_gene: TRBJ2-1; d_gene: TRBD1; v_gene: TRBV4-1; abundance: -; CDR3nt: TGCGCCAGCAGGAGGCCCGGGACAGACAATGAGCAGTTCTTC; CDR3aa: CASRRPGTDNEQFF
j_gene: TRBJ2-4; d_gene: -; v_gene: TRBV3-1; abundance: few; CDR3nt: TGTGCCAGCAGCCAAGGACCGAGCCGGGGTATCGTTCAGTACTTC; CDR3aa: CASSQGPSRGIVQYF
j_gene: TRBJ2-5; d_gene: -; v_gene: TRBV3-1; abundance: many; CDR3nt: TGTGCCAGCAGCCTCCTTGGGGGTGGGGGGCTCCAAGAGACCCAGTACTTC; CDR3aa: CASSLLGGGGLQETQYF
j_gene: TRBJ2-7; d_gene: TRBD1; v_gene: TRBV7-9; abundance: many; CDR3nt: TGTGCCAGCAGCTCCAGGGACAGGGGGGCCGAGCAGTACTTC; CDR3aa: CASSSRDRGAEQYF
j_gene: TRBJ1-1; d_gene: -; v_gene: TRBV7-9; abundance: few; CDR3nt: TGTGCCAGCAGGCCGGACCGACGTGCTGACACTGAAGCTTTCTTT; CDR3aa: CASRPDRRADTEAFF
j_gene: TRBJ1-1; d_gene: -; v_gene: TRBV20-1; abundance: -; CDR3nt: TGCAGTGCTGGAAGTGGAAACACTGAAGCTTTCTTT; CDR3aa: CSAGSGNTEAFF
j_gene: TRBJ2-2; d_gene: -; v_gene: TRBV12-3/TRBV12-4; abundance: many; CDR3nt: TGTGCCAGCAGTTTTAGGCTAGCCTCGGCCGGGGAGCTGTTTTTT; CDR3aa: CASSFRLASAGELFF
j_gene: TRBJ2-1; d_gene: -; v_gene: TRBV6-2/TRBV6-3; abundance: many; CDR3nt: TGTGCCAGCAGTAAAGCCTACAATGAGCAGTTCTTC; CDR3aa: CASSKAYNEQFF
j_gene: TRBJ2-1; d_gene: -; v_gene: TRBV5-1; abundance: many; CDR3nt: TGCGCCAGCAGGGGCCACTCCCTCTACAATGAGCAGTTCTTC; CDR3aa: CASRGHSLYNEQFF
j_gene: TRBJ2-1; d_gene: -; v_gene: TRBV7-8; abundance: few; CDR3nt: TGTGCCAGCAGCTTATCGGGGGGCGCGGGGTCATACAATGAGCAGTTCTTC; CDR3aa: CASSLSGGAGSYNEQFF
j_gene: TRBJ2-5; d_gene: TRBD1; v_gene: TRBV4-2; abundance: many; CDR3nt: TGTGCCAGCAGCCCCACCGGGGACAGGGATTTCGAGACCCAGTACTTC; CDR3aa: CASSPTGDRDFETQYF
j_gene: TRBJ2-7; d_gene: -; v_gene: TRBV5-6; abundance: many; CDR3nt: TGTGCCAGCAGCTTGGACAGGAAGCAGTACTTC; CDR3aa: CASSLDRKQYF
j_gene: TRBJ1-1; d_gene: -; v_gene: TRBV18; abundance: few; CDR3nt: TGTGCCAGCTCACCACGTGAACAGGGAGGCGGCGCTGAAGCTTTCTTT; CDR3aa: CASSPREQGGGAEAFF
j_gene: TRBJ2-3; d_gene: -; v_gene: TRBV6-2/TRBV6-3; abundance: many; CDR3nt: TGTGCCAGCAGTTACTCCGACAGCAAACTTTACACAGATACGCAGTATTTT; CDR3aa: CASSYSDSKLYTDTQYF
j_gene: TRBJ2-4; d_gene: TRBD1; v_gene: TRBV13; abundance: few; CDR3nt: TGTGCCAGCAGCTTACAGGGGGCGAACATTCAGTACTTC; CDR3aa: CASSLQGANIQYF
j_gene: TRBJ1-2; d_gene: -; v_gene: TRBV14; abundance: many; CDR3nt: TGTGCCAGCAGCCCACACGACAGGACCTATGGCTACACCTTC; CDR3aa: CASSPHDRTYGYTF
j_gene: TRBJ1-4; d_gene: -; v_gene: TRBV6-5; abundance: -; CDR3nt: TGTGCCAGCAGTTACAGAAGTCCTCCGGGGAGGGAAAAACTGTTTTTT; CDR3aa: CASSYRSPPGREKLFF
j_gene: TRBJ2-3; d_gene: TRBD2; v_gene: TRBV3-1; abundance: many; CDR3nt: TGTGCCAGCAGCCAAGATCCCGATAGCGGGGGGGCTGGAGATACGCAGTATTTT; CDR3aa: CASSQDPDSGGAGDTQYF
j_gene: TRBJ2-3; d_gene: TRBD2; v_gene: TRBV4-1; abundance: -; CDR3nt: TGCGCCAGCAGCCAAGAGGGACTAGCGGGGGTCATAGGGAATACGCAGTATTTT; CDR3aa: CASSQEGLAGVIGNTQYF
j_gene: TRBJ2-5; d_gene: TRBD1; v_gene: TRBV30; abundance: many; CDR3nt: TGTGCCTGGACGACAGGGGGTAAAGAGACCCAGTACTTC; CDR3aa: CAWTTGGKETQYF
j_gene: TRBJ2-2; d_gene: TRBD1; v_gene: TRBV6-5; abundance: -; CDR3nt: TGTGCCAGCAGTTATGGGACAGCAAACACCGGGGAGCTGTTTTTT; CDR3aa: CASSYGTANTGELFF
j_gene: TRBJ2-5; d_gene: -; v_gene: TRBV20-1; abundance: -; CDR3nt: TGCAGTGCCAGACCAGGGGACGTAGAGACCCAGTACTTC; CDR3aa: CSARPGDVETQYF
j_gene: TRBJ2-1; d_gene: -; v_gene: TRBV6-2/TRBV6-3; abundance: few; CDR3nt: TGTGCCAGCATTACTTCGGGCAATGAGCAGTTCTTC; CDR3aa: CASITSGNEQFF
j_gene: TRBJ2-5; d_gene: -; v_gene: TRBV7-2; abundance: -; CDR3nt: TGTGCCAGCAGCATGGGACACTTCCAAGAGACCCAGTACTTC; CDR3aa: CASSMGHFQETQYF
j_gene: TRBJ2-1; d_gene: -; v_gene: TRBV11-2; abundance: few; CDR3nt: TGTGCCAGCAGCTACCGGGACTCCACGGGTGAGCAGTTCTTC; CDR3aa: CASSYRDSTGEQFF
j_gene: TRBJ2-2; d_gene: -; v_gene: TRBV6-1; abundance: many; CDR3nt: TGTGCCAGCAGGCCTTTCGGGGGAGTTCACACCGGGGAGCTGTTTTTT; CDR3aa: CASRPFGGVHTGELFF
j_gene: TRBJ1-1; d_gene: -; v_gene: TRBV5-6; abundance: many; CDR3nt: TGTGCCAGCAGCTTGGTTTCGAACACTGAAGCTTTCTTT; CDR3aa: CASSLVSNTEAFF